This paragraph reports one T cell receptor (beta chain). This sample is drawn from a study of technical replicates of blood from a few donors. TCRdb's copy holds only in-frame clones and misses some; the assay was immunoSEQ multiplex PCR. The table records 75,000 to 95,000 clones, around 94% of them present only once. The CDR3 contains 14 residues. Germline CDR1 and CDR2: SGHTS and YDEGEE. V gave up 2 bases and J gave up 4 bases; unmatched junction bases: 2. The sequencing input was T cells isolated from PBMCs. The clonotype comes from a human donor in good health. The chain links TRBV5-8 to TRBJ2-3; 9 bases fit TRBD1. As DNA, the CDR3 is TGTGCCAGCAGCTTAACAGGGGGCGCAGATACGCAGTATTTT. Amino acid sequence: CASSLTGGADTQYF.